This T cell receptor beta chain was identified in a study of siplizumab effects on memory and regulatory T cells. TCRdb keeps only in-frame clones here, not all; method: immunoSEQ multiplex PCR. Here the sample spans around 100,000 clones, 94% being singletons. This CDR3 has 16 amino acids. CDR1 SGHKS and CDR2 YYEKEE come from the germline V gene (reference sequence). V was trimmed by 2 bases and J by 4 bases, leaving 18 bases between them. The rearrangement joins TRBV5-5 to TRBJ1-2; a possible D gene is TRBD1 (5 bases). The clonotype comes from a human donor in good health. Sequencing was carried out using non-Treg CD4+ T cells sorted from blood. The CDR3 reads CASSFTGTPNSYGYTF. DNA of the CDR3: TGTGCCAGCAGCTTTACCGGGACGCCAAACTCCTATGGCTACACCTTC.